The text below deals with one T cell receptor beta chain. Antigen specificity is unknown. These data come from a study of cytomegalovirus exposure and HLA in healthy donors. General observations from the study: Rare TCR sequences dominated, though some public TCRs recurred in many donors.

V lost 0 bases, J lost 5 bases, and 14 bases stayed unmatched. The CDR3 covers 18 residues. Germline loops: CDR1 SGHNT, CDR2 YENEEA. Both 60 Vbeta primers and 13 Jbeta primers went into the PCR. Sequencing was performed with immunoSEQ multiplex PCR; in TCRdb, only in-frame clones are kept and a portion is missing. Of about 220,000 clones listed, 60% to 80% are singletons. The clonotype comes from a woman aged 25 to 39 in good health and CMV-seronegative. The chain recombines TRBV11-3 with TRBJ1-2; 8 bases fit TRBD1. Sequences were obtained from PBMCs. CDR3 loop: CASSLDRAGGAPRYGYTF. For the CDR3, the DNA is TGTGCCAGCAGCTTAGATAGGGCAGGGGGCGCCCCTAGGTATGGCTACACCTTC.